The 18 T cell receptor beta chains given below trace back to one sample, sequenced in a study of T cell responses to AZD1222 COVID-19 vaccine. Method: immunoSEQ multiplex PCR; TCRdb's copy keeps in-frame clones and lacks some. This sample carries around 100,000 clones, around nine tenths of them seen once, and the ten largest clones take around a sixth. The source material was peripheral blood, sampled on day 0 of AZD1222 vaccination. The receptors were sampled from an adult in good health.

The chain joins TRBV27 to TRBJ2-7, with 9 bases matching TRBD2. The germline CDR1 and CDR2 sequences are MNHEY and SMNVEV (reference sequence). The CDR3 is 16 amino acids. V gave up 4 bases and J gave up 2 bases; unmatched junction bases: 9. CDR3 bases: TGTGCCAGCAGTTGGAATGGGGTAGCGGGGGCCTACGAGCAGTACTTC. This codes for CASSWNGVAGAYEQYF.

The rearrangement links TRBV5-4 to TRBJ1-1; maybe TRBD1 (5 bases). CDR3 size: 15 residues. Per the germline V gene, CDR1 is SGHNT and CDR2 is YYREEE (reference sequence). V lost 3 bases and J lost 4, with 16 bases in between. DNA for the CDR3: TGTGCCAGCAGCTCCGGACTCCTTGGGGGCACTGAAGCTTTCTTT. It is translated as CASSSGLLGGTEAFF.

The chain recombines TRBV19 with TRBJ1-6; TRBD1 is a possible D gene (5 bases). CDR3 size: 15 residues. Germline lookup yields CDR1 LNHDA and CDR2 SQIVND (reference sequence). Between the trimmed V and J ends, which lost 7 bases and 7 bases, there was a span of 17 bases. The CDR3 reads CASTNVGTGNSPLHF. The CDR3 nucleotides read TGTGCCAGTACTAACGTCGGGACGGGGAATTCACCCCTCCACTTT.

This sequence joins TRBV23-1 and TRBJ1-5; tentative D call: TRBD1 (5 bases). TRBV23-1 is sorted into the ORF group, with uncertain function. This CDR3 has 16 residues. The V gene lost 3 bases and the J gene lost 1 base, with 13 bases spanning the gap. CDR3 DNA: TGCGCCAGCAGTCATCAAGGGGCGAGAAGCAATCAGCCCCAGCATTTT. Its translation is CASSHQGARSNQPQHF.

V and J are TRBV10-3 and TRBJ2-7; D is possibly TRBD2 (6 bases). CDR1 is ENHRY, CDR2 SYGVKD, per germline. Deletions cut 4 bases from V and 1 base from J, with 11 bases between. The CDR3 loop spans 14 amino acids. CDR3 coding DNA: TGTGCCATCAGTGCCGGGAGCCGATCCTACGAGCAGTACTTC. Its protein product is CAISAGSRSYEQYF.

The V gene is TRBV20-1, the J gene TRBJ1-2; D uncertain. CDR3 length equals 11 residues. V lost 7 bases to trimming and J lost 9 bases, with 15 bases between them. Germline V gene sequence: CDR1 DFQATT, CDR2 SNEGSKA (reference sequence). DNA of the CDR3: TGCAGTGGCGGCGAACCTGGTCGCTACACCTTC. It encodes CSGGEPGRYTF.

This chain connects TRBV29-1 to TRBJ2-5; D gene ambiguous. Germline CDR1 and CDR2: SQVTM and ANQGSEA. Trimming removed 7 bases at V and 4 bases at J, with 10 bases between. The CDR3 has 11 residues. CDR3 DNA: TGCAGCGGACCTGAAGGAGAGACCCAGTACTTC. As protein: CSGPEGETQYF.

The V gene is TRBV11-2, the J gene TRBJ1-2; D gene unclear. Trimming took 7 bases from V and 4 from J, leaving 19 bases between them. This CDR3 is 15 amino acids long. CDR1 and CDR2 (germline): SGHAT, FQNNGV. Here the CDR3 DNA reads TGTGCCAGCACCGACGCCGGGCCAAAGGGCTATGGCTACACCTTC. This codes for CASTDAGPKGYGYTF.

This clone was seen only once. The chain combines TRBV18 with TRBJ1-1; D unclear. Per germline, CDR1 KGHSH and CDR2 LQKENI. CDR3 size: 14 residues. V lost 9 bases and J 0 bases, leaving 14 bases between the germline ends. The CDR3 loop reads CASGVSSMNTEAFF. The CDR3 nucleotides are TGTGCCAGTGGGGTTTCGAGCATGAACACTGAAGCTTTCTTT.

This clone was counted once. This chain connects TRBV9 to TRBJ2-1; 11 nucleotides align to TRBD2. The CDR3 length is 15 residues. Per germline, CDR1 SGDLS and CDR2 YYNGEE. Trimming cost V 10 bases and J 5 bases; bases outside gene matches: 11. The CDR3 protein is CAGTPRGLADNEQFF. CDR3 DNA: TGTGCCGGCACCCCTAGGGGACTAGCGGACAATGAGCAGTTCTTC.

The chain has TRBV5-4 and TRBJ2-3, with TRBD2 identical over 7 bases. The CDR3 runs 16 residues. The ends lost 2 bases at V and 4 bases at J; junction bases unmatched: 10. CDR1 and CDR2 (germline): SGHNT, YYREEE (reference sequence). The CDR3 nucleotides read TGTGCCAGCAGCTTACAACGTGGCCTAGCGGCAGATACGCAGTATTTT. It specifies CASSLQRGLAADTQYF.

The chain employs TRBV3-1 (or the pseudogene TRBV3-2) and TRBJ1-4; D might be TRBD1 (5 bases). CDR1 and CDR2 from the germline V gene are LGHDT and YNNKEL (reference sequence). The V gene lost 4 bases and the J gene lost 8 bases, with 17 bases spanning the gap. CDR3 size: 15 residues. The CDR3 DNA reads TGTGCCAGCAGCCCCGGGGGTCAGGTCCTGGAAAAACTGTTTTTT. This translates into CASSPGGQVLEKLFF.

The gene calls are TRBV24-1 and TRBJ1-2; 9 bases align to TRBD1. Per germline, CDR1 KGHDR and CDR2 SFDVKD. Losses at the gene ends were 1 base for V and 7 bases for J; bases not matched to a gene: 6. The CDR3 extends over 15 amino acids. The DNA for the CDR3 is TGTGCCACCAGTGATTTCGTGACAGGGGGTCGTGGCTACACCTTC. Translation: CATSDFVTGGRGYTF.

This clone was seen a single time. This sequence joins TRBV6-5 and TRBJ1-1, with 7 bases that match TRBD1. V lost 0 bases, J lost 5 bases, and 6 bases stayed unmatched. Looked up from germline, CDR1 is MNHEY and CDR2 is SVGAGI. CDR3 size: 15 residues. The CDR3 DNA is TGTGCCAGCAGTTACTCGAAGGGACAGCCGACTGAAGCTTTCTTT. Its protein product is CASSYSKGQPTEAFF.

The V gene is TRBV29-1, the J gene TRBJ1-1; D may be TRBD1 (5 bases). Germline V gene sequence: CDR1 SQVTM, CDR2 ANQGSEA. V lost 7 bases to trimming and J lost 5 bases, with 14 bases between them. The CDR3 is made up of 12 amino acids. The CDR3 DNA reads TGCAGCGCCAGGGTGGGTGGAACTGAAGCTTTCTTT. Its translation is CSARVGGTEAFF.

V usage is TRBV27 and J usage is TRBJ2-7, with D perhaps matching TRBD1 (7 bases). Germline lookup yields CDR1 MNHEY and CDR2 SMNVEV (reference sequence). There are 16 residues in the CDR3. The V end was cut by 5 bases, the J end by 0 bases, with 17 bases between. The CDR3 DNA reads TGTGCCAGCAGTCCCTTTGGAGGGACAGTCTCCTACGAGCAGTACTTC. The encoded protein is CASSPFGGTVSYEQYF.

The V gene is TRBV7-8, the J gene TRBJ1-2, with 9 nucleotides matching TRBD1. Trimming cost V 5 bases and J 8 bases; bases outside gene matches: 9. Germline loops: CDR1 SGHVS, CDR2 FQNEAQ. CDR3 length: 14 residues. The CDR3 region is CASSPRQGVAGYTF. The CDR3 region has the DNA TGTGCCAGCAGCCCCAGACAGGGGGTAGCCGGCTACACCTTC.

The rearrangement joins TRBV5-1 to TRBJ1-1, with D unresolved. This CDR3 is built from 12 residues. The V end was cut by 0 bases, the J end by 7 bases, with 7 bases between. Germline V gives CDR1 SGHRS, CDR2 YFSETQ. The CDR3 DNA reads as TGCGCCAGCAGCTTGGTAGGTAGTGAAGCTTTCTTT. As protein: CASSLVGSEAFF.